The source of this T cell receptor beta chain is a study of CD8+ T cells in alopecia areata. Overall study context: The duration of tofacitinib was 6 to 18 months, with 6 months off drug afterward.

Once RNA had been extracted, it was reverse transcribed into cDNA to act as the sequencing template. Method: immunoSEQ multiplex PCR; TCRdb's copy keeps in-frame clones and lacks some. In the table there are about 76,000 clones, approximately 72% of which are singletons. Trimming removed 5 bases at V and 4 bases at J, with 9 bases between. The CDR3 extends over 12 amino acids. Per the germline V gene, CDR1 is MNHEY and CDR2 is SMNVEV (reference sequence). This clone came up a few times. Treatment noted: oral pan-JAK inhibitor, 5-10 mg twice daily. The source material was CD8+ T cells sorted from blood, sampled at week 24, from a patient treated with tofacitinib. The TCR was taken from a human donor with alopecia areata. The chain links TRBV27 to TRBJ2-7; the D is unclear. CDR3 nucleotide sequence: TGTGCCAGCAGTACTATGGGGTACGAGCAGTACTTC. This encodes CASSTMGYEQYF.